The sequence of this TCR beta chain was determined in a study of blood T cell repertoires in COVID-19. CDR1 and CDR2 from the germline V gene are MNHEY and SVGAGI. The CDR3 covers 14 residues. V was shortened by 5 bases and J by 10 bases, with 18 bases between the two germline ends. Method: immunoSEQ multiplex PCR; TCRdb's copy keeps in-frame clones and lacks some. Here the sample spans 170,000 or so clones, around 80% being singletons. V is TRBV6-5 and J is TRBJ1-5; no clear D gene. Sequenced input: PBMCs or T cells enriched from blood (not recorded which). The clonotype comes from a woman in her forties or fifties who had recovered from COVID-19. The CDR3 DNA reads as TGTGCCAGCAGTATGTTCCGGGAAGAAGTTCCCCAGCATTTT. Translating it yields CASSMFREEVPQHF.